This T cell receptor beta chain is drawn from a study of identifying expanded T cells in peripheral blood. Germline trimming cut 4 bases from V and 2 bases from J; bases unmatched to any gene: 3. Germline CDR1 reads MGHRA; CDR2 reads YSYEKL. There are 14 residues in the CDR3. The protocol was immunoSEQ multiplex PCR, while the TCRdb copy is restricted to in-frame clones and leaves out a portion. The sample lists 100,000 to 150,000 clones, 75% to 90% occurring once. V gene TRBV4-1 combines with J gene TRBJ2-7; 9 bases align to TRBD2. The sequenced sample consisted of blood. This receptor was taken from a person between 18 and 75 years old in good health. The CDR3 nucleotides read TGCGCCAGCAGCCCCCTAGCGGGGCCCTACGAGCAGTACTTC. Its protein product is CASSPLAGPYEQYF.